This passage covers 12 T cell receptor beta chains from one sample sequenced in a study of blood T cells in healthy people across ages. A second 7 to 11 cycle PCR used barcoded and J-beta primers. TCRdb itself ran the 5' RACE reads through MiXCR, one entry per CDR3 protein. In the table there are approximately 800,000 distinct CDR3 sequences, approximately 59% of which are singletons. The sample was blood. Source of these receptors: a man aged 25-45 years in good health.

In its sample, this clonotype was seen a few times. This chain uses TRBV29-1 with TRBJ2-7; 7 nucleotides line up with TRBD1. Germline-derived CDR1 and CDR2 are SQVTM and ANQGSEA. Trimming took 6 bases from V and 0 from J; bases not matched to a gene: 8. This CDR3 is 14 amino acids long. The CDR3, as DNA: TGCAGCGTATTGCCCGGGACAGCCTCCTACGAGCAGTACTTC. The encoded protein is CSVLPGTASYEQYF.

This clonotype showed up just once. CDR3 nucleotides: TGTGCCATCAAAAGAGACTCTAGCACAGATACGCAGTATTTT. This translates into CAIKRDSSTDTQYF. The chain uses TRBV10-3 and TRBJ2-3; no clear D gene. The CDR3 runs 14 residues. The V gene's germline CDR1 is ENHRY and CDR2 SYGVKD. Trimming removed 7 bases at V and 0 bases at J, with 11 bases between.

The chain couples TRBV7-2 to TRBJ2-7, with D possibly matching TRBD2 (6 bases). The CDR3 has 14 amino acids. V dropped 4 bases and J dropped 0 bases, with 10 bases sitting between them. Germline lookup yields CDR1 SGHTA and CDR2 FQGNSA. CDR3 sequence: CASSWDSLSYEQYF. Written as DNA, the CDR3 is TGTGCCAGCAGCTGGGACTCTCTCTCCTACGAGCAGTACTTC. Based on the CDR3 plus reference TRBV7-2 and TRBJ2-7, the full variable domain is GAGVSQSPSNKVTEKGKDVELRCDPISGHTALYWYRQSLGQGLEFLIYFQGNSAPDKSGLPSDRFSAERTGGSVSTLTIQRTQQEDSAVYLCASSWDSLSYEQYFGPGTRLTVT.

The chain uses TRBV11-2 and TRBJ2-1, with D unclear. Germline V gene lookup returns CDR1 SGHAT and CDR2 FQNNGV. The V end lost 5 bases, the J end lost 3 bases, and 23 bases lay between the germline ends. This CDR3 has 18 amino acids. CDR3 sequence: CASSPEGILMGIYNEQFF. The DNA of the CDR3 is TGTGCCAGCAGCCCCGAAGGGATACTCATGGGGATCTACAATGAGCAGTTCTTC.

The rearrangement uses TRBV20-1 and TRBJ2-2, with D perhaps matching TRBD1 (5 bases). The CDR3 has 11 amino acids. Germline V gene sequence: CDR1 DFQATT, CDR2 SNEGSKA (reference sequence). The ends were cut back, 5 bases at V and 6 bases at J, with 7 bases in the middle. The CDR3 DNA reads as TGCAGTGCTCCCAGGGCCGGGGAGCTGTTTTTT. It is translated as CSAPRAGELFF.

This chain joins TRBV7-2 and TRBJ1-1; D is ambiguous. The CDR3 sequence is 15 residues long. From germline, CDR1 is SGHTA and CDR2 FQGNSA. Deletions cut 2 bases from V and 4 bases from J, with 14 bases between. The CDR3 coding sequence is TGTGCCAGCAGCTTATCCGGGCCATGGAGCACTGAAGCTTTCTTT. Its translation: CASSLSGPWSTEAFF.

J is TRBJ2-5 and V is TRBV30; D unresolved. The CDR3 has 12 amino acids. The germline CDR1 and CDR2 sequences are GTSNPN and SVGIG (reference sequence). Deletions cut 3 bases from V and 4 bases from J, with 9 bases between. CDR3 loop: CAWRWLGETQYF. The CDR3 coding sequence is TGTGCCTGGAGGTGGTTGGGAGAGACCCAGTACTTC.

The rearrangement uses TRBV5-5 and TRBJ1-5; D not resolved. Trimming removed 2 bases from V and 7 bases from J, with 16 bases in between. This CDR3 is built from 15 residues. From germline, CDR1 is SGHKS and CDR2 YYEKEE (reference sequence). CDR3 nucleotides: TGTGCCAGCAGCTTAAGGAGGGAACCTGGCCAGCCCCAGCATTTT. Amino acids: CASSLRREPGQPQHF.

The chain joins TRBV7-9 to TRBJ2-7; 7 nucleotides align to TRBD1. Germline assignment: CDR1 SEHNR and CDR2 FQNEAQ (reference sequence). V trimming: 1 base; J trimming: 3 bases; junction bases outside the gene matches: 3. CDR3 length equals 14 residues. Here the CDR3 reads CASSLEGGIYEQYF. The DNA for the CDR3 is TGTGCCAGCAGCTTAGAAGGGGGCATCTACGAGCAGTACTTC.

V is TRBV14 and J is TRBJ2-5, with D unclear. The J call may be faulty, since TRBJ2-7 better matches the DNA end. This CDR3 contains 14 residues. Per the germline V gene, CDR1 is SGHDN and CDR2 is FVKESK. DNA of the CDR3: TGTGCCAGCAGCCAAGAATTACACCCTTACGAGCAGTACTTC. Translating gives CASSQELHPYEQYF.

As for this clonotype: A much bigger clone sits one base away, suggesting this may be a read error. J is TRBJ2-1 and V is TRBV4-2; TRBD2 aligns across 12 bases. This CDR3 has 16 amino acids. CDR1 and CDR2 from the germline V gene are LGHNA and YNFKEQ. Written as DNA, the CDR3 is TGTGCCAGCAGCCGCAAAACTAGCGGGGGGTCCTCGGAGCGGTTCTTC. Encoded protein: CASSRKTSGGSSERFF.

Remarks on this clonotype: A much larger clone differs from this one at a single base, so this may be a read error. The chain joins TRBV7-2 to TRBJ2-5; TRBD1 matches 9 bases. CDR1 and CDR2 from the germline V gene are SGHTA and FQGNSA. The CDR3 spans 15 residues. After removal of 1 base from V and 11 bases from J, the junction contained 11 bases not matched to a gene. The CDR3 DNA is TGTGCCAGCAGCTTAGGTGGACAGGGGTCCTACGGGCAGTACTTC. Amino acid sequence: CASSLGGQGSYGQYF.